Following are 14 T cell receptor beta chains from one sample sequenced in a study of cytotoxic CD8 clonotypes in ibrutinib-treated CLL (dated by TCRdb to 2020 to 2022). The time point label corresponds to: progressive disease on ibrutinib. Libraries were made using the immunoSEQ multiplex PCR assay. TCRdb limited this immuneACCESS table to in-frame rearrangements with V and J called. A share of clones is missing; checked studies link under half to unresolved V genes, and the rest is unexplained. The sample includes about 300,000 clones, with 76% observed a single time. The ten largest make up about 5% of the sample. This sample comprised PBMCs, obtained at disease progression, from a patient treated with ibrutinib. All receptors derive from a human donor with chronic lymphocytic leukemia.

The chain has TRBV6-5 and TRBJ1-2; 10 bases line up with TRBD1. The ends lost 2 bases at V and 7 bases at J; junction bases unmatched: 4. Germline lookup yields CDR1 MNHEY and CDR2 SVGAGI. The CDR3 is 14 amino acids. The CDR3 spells CASSYIRDRGGYTF. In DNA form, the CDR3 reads TGTGCCAGCAGTTACATCCGGGACAGGGGTGGCTACACCTTC.

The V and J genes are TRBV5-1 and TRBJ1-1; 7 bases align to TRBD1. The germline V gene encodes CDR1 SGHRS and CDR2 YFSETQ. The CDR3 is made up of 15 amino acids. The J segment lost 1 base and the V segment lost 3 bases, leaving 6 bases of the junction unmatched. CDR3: CASSWEGGKNTEAFF. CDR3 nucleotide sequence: TGCGCCAGCAGCTGGGAAGGGGGCAAGAACACTGAAGCTTTCTTT. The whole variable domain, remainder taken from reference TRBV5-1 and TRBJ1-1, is KAGVTQTPRYLIKTRGQQVTLSCSPISGHRSVSWYQQTPGQGLQFLFEYFSETQRNKGNFPGRFSGRQFSNSRSEMNVSTLELGDSALYLCASSWEGGKNTEAFFGQGTRLTVV.

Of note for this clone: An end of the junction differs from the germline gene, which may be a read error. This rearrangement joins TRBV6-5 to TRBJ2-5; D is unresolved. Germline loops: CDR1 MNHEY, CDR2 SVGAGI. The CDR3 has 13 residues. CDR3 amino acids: CAISESMLETQYF. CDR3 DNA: TGTGCCATCAGTGAGTCGATGCTGGAGACCCAGTACTTC.

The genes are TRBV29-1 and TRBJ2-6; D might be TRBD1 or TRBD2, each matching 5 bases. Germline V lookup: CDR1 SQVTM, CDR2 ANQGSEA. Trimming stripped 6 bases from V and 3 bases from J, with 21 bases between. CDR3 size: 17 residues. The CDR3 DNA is TGCAGCGTCGAGACCGGGACGGCCGAATTTGGGGCCAACGTCCTGACTTTC. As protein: CSVETGTAEFGANVLTF.

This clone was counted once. The CDR3 bases are TGTGCCAGCAACGTTGACAGGGGTTCCTACGAGCAGTACTTC. The encoded protein is CASNVDRGSYEQYF. The chain carries TRBV2 and TRBJ2-7; 8 bases are shared with TRBD1. J was trimmed by 1 base and V by 7 bases; bases with no gene match: 6. Germline CDR1 SNHLY, CDR2 FYNNEI. The length of the CDR3 is 14 residues.

CDR3 coding DNA: TGTGCCAGCAGCTTAAGTAGGGGCAGCTCATCCGATACGCAGTATTTT. Its translation: CASSLSRGSSSDTQYF. This sequence joins TRBV7-3 and TRBJ2-3, with D possibly TRBD1 on 5 matching bases. Germline V gene sequence: CDR1 SGHTA, CDR2 FQGTGA. The CDR3 has 16 residues. V was clipped by 1 base and J by 6 bases, with 17 bases between them.

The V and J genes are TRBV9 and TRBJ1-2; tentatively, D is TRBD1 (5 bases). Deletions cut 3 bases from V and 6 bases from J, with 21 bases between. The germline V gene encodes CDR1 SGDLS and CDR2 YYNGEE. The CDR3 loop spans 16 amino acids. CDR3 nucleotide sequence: TGTGCCAGCAGCGCCGCGGTGACGGCGGGGCAAGATGGCTACACCTTC. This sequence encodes CASSAAVTAGQDGYTF. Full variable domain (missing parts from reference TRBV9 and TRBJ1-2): DSGVTQTPKHLITATGQRVTLRCSPRSGDLSVYWYQQSLDQGLQFLIQYYNGEERAKGNILERFSAQQFPDLHSELNLSSLELGDSALYFCASSAAVTAGQDGYTFGSGTRLTVV.

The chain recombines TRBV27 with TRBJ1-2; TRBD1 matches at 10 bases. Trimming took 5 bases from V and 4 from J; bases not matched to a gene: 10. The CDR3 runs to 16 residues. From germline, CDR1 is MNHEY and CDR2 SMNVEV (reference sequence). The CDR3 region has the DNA TGTGCCAGCAGTCCGTGGGACAGGGGTTTTTCCTATGGCTACACCTTC. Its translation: CASSPWDRGFSYGYTF.

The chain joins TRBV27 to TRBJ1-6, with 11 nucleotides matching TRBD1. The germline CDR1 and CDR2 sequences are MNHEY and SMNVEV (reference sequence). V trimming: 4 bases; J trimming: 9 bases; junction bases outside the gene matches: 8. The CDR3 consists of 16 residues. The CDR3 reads CASSWTGGPMGSPLHF. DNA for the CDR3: TGTGCCAGCAGTTGGACAGGGGGCCCAATGGGTTCACCCCTCCACTTT.

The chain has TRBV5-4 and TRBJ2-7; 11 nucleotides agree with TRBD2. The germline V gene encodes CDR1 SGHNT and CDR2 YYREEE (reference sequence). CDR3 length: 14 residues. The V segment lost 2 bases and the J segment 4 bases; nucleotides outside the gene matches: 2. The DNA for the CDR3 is TGTGCCAGCAGCTTTGGGACTAGCGGTTACGAGCAGTACTTC. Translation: CASSFGTSGYEQYF.

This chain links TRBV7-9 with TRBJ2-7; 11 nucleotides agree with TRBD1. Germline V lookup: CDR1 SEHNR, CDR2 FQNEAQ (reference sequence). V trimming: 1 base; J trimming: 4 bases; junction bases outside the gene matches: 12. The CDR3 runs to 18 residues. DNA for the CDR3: TGTGCCAGCAGCTTAGGTCTTTCCCGGAGGGACAGGGGGTACGAGCAGTACTTC. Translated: CASSLGLSRRDRGYEQYF.

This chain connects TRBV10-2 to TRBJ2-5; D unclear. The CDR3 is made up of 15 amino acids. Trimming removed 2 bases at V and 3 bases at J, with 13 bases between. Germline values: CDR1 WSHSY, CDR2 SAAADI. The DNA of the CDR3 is TGCGCCAGCAGTGAGAGGTACGGACGGGAAGAGACCCAGTACTTC. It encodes CASSERYGREETQYF.

CDR3 protein: CASSVGTSTHEQYF. CDR3 nucleotide sequence: TGTGCCAGCAGCGTAGGGACTAGCACCCACGAGCAGTACTTC. The J gene is TRBJ2-7, the V gene TRBV9, with TRBD2 matching over 8 bases. The CDR3 sequence is 14 residues long. Unmatched junction bases numbered 4, after V lost 0 bases and J lost 5 bases. Germline values: CDR1 SGDLS, CDR2 YYNGEE.

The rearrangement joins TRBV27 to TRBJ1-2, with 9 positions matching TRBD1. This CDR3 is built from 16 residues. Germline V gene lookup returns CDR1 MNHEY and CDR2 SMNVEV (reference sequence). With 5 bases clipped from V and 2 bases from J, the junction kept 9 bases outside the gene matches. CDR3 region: CASSTIRQGVNYGYTF. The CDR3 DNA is TGTGCCAGCAGTACCATTCGACAGGGGGTGAACTATGGCTACACCTTC.